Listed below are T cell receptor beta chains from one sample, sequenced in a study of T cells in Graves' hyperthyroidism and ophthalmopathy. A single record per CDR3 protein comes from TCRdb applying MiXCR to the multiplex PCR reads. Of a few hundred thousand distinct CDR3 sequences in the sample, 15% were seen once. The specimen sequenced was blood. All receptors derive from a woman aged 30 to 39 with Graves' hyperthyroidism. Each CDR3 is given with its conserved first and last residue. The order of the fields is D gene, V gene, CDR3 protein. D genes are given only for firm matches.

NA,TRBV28,CASSSLLDSQRGDTQYF
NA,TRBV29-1,CSVGTGNWNTEAFF
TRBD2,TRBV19,CASSIFGGSDTGELFF
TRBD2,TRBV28,CASSSPAGGPYEQFF
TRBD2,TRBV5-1,CAGSLGGSTDTQYF
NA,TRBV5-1,CASSFGGWNTGELFF
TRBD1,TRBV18,CASSSKNPGGAATEAFF
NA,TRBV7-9,CASSLPAVSYNEQFF
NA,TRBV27,CASSLRAGLQYF
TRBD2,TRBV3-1,CASSPQGTSGPLNEQFF
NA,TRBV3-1,CASSQGAQDGYTF
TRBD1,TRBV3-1,CASSTGDWDSPLHF
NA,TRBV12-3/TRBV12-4,CASSLKGDQPQHF
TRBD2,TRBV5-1,CASRRGGAGLQETQYF
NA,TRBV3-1,CASSQVGQNTEAFF
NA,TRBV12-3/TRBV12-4,CASSLATSRGYEQYF
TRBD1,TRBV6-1,CASSVRTGYGSYEQYF
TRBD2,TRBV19,CASALGIAGGPGELFF
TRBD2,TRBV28,CASGTSGSSTDTQYF
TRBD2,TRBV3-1,CASSLILAGVDEQFF
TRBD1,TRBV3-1,CASSPRGTGVGYGYTF
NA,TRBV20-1,CSAMTDRGIYGYTF
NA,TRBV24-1,CATSDSRENIQYF
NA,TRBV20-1,CSAKPPGGTEAFF
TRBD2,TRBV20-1,CSASETSPYEQYF
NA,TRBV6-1,CASSAGGINSPLHF
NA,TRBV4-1,CASSPQRDSSNQPQHF
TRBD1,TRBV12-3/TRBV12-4,CASSPNPGGTNEKLFF
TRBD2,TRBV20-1,CSASGLGGADTQYF
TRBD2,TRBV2,CASRGPPGLAGVVDEQFF
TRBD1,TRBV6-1,CASSEARRGRNNEQFF
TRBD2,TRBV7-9,CASSGLKSGIAYEQYF
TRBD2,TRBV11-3,CASSLGLAGEGETQYF
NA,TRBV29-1,CSVRTSSSYEQYF
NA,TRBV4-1,CASSQAPGGKVDNEQFF
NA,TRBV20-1,CSARSRTGASGNTIYF
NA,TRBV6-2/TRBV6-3,CASNRPSDGFYGYTF
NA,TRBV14,CASSHLWGSREGEKLFF
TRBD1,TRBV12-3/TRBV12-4,CASSLGQAISYEQYF
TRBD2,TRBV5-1,CASSLALSGTDTQYF
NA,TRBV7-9,CASSSPSLGTEAFF
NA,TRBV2,CASGGGSSASNQPQHF
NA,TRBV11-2,CASSLGLRDPVYEQYF
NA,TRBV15,CATAVRRRQETQYF
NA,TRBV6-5,CASSYSPRGAKNIQYF
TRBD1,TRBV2,CASNSRDRGTHEQFF
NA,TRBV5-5,CASSLWFIDTPYEQYF
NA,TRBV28,CASSPQHRSDITHTDTQYF
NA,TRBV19,CASKDGGNTGELFF
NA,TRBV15,CATSRESLGAANTEAFF
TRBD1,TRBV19,CASSLQGAHNEQFF
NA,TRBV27,CASSRLASGNTEAFF
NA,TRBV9,CASSGGQGYATNYGYTF
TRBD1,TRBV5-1,CASSNPGQGSYEQYF
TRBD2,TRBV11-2,CASRSGLAGGLGEQFF